The source of this T cell receptor beta chain is a study of cytomegalovirus exposure and HLA in healthy donors. Produced via immunoSEQ multiplex PCR; TCRdb's table is partial and in-frame only. The sample shows tens of thousands of clones, roughly 91% of them seen only once. General study points: TCR sequences were mostly rare, though some public TCRs occurred in many donors.

In the case of this clone: The antigen remains undetermined.

The source of this sequence is a woman younger than 35 in good health and CMV-seronegative. The sequenced material came from PBMCs.

CDR3 loop: CASSLGHLGRGAQQETQYF. The CDR3 coding sequence is TGTGCCAGCAGCTTAGGTCATTTGGGACGGGGGGCCCAACAAGAGACCCAGTACTTC. The chain couples TRBV7-8 to TRBJ2-5; possible D gene TRBD2, 7 bases. With 1 base removed from V and 2 bases from J, the gap between germline ends came to 23 bases. This CDR3 spans 19 amino acids. Germline lookup yields CDR1 SGHVS and CDR2 FQNEAQ.